This TCR beta chain was observed in a study of cytomegalovirus exposure and HLA in healthy donors. A single count supports this clone. Sequenced by immunoSEQ multiplex PCR; TCRdb stores in-frame clones only, minus some. The sample gives some 120,000 clones, about 88% of which show up once; 1.4% is in the top ten. The CDR3 is made up of 17 amino acids. Trimming took 4 bases from V and 3 from J; bases not matched to a gene: 16. CDR1 and CDR2 (germline): SGHRS, YFSETQ. Material for sequencing was PBMCs. The origin of this receptor is a man aged 30-40 years in good health and CMV-seronegative. The rearrangement joins TRBV5-1 to TRBJ2-7; 7 positions agree with TRBD2. The CDR3 DNA follows: TGCGCCAGCAGCCCCCGCCCCCCTAGCGGAGCCATCTACGAGCAGTACTTC. Amino acid sequence: CASSPRPPSGAIYEQYF.